This TCR beta chain came from a study of T cell clonotyping in hematopoietic cell transplantation. Overall study results and limits: Cells were unsorted, so CD4 and CD8 contributions were not separated. Broader posttransplant TCR repertoire diversity was predicted by graft donor and pretransplant recipient Inverse Simpson Index values. After transplant, recipient diversity fell while pathologically expanded clonotypes grew through day 180.

CDR1 is MGHDK, CDR2 SYGVNS, per germline. The CDR3 is made up of 12 amino acids. This clone turned up a few times. The antigen remains undetermined. Samples: about 28 days before transplant, then days 30, 100 and 180 after. Sequencing used immunoSEQ multiplex PCR; TCRdb keeps in-frame clones, though not all of them. This table has 5,000 to 6,000 clones, around 76% appearing once. The sequence derives from a male patient in his sixties or seventies who had an allogeneic stem cell transplant, so T cells may come from the graft donor. Some clones in this sample may be carry-over from other donors' samples. The sample consisted of peripheral blood mononuclear cells, taken 100 days after allogeneic stem cell transplant. The chain links TRBV25-1 to TRBJ2-3; 7 bases fit TRBD2. The CDR3 DNA reads as TGTGCTTCTGCGCGGGAGCCAGATACGCAGTATTTT. Its translation: CASAREPDTQYF.